The 30 T cell receptor beta chains reported below all come from one sample, sequenced in a study of cytomegalovirus exposure and HLA in healthy donors. The study ran its PCR with 60 Vbeta and 13 Jbeta primers. TCRdb's table, derived via immunoSEQ multiplex PCR, lists solely in-frame clones and lacks some. The sample includes 100,000 to 150,000 clones, roughly 80% of them seen just once. The sample was PBMCs. These TCRs come from a man aged 18 to 29 in good health and CMV-seropositive.

The V call is TRBV27, the J call TRBJ2-2; maybe TRBD1 (6 bases). Germline V lookup: CDR1 MNHEY, CDR2 SMNVEV (reference sequence). V lost 4 bases and J lost 2, with 11 bases in between. CDR3 size: 15 residues. CDR3 protein: CASSCGQTNTGELFF. The CDR3 bases are TGTGCCAGCAGTTGTGGACAGACAAACACCGGGGAGCTGTTTTTT.

The chain has TRBV27 and TRBJ1-2; D is unclear. Germline CDR1 reads MNHEY; CDR2 reads SMNVEV (reference sequence). CDR3 length equals 13 residues. With 8 bases removed from V and 8 bases from J, the gap between germline ends came to 18 bases. The CDR3 spells CASDNFRGLGYTF. In DNA form, the CDR3 reads TGTGCCAGCGATAACTTCCGAGGGTTAGGCTACACCTTC.

The genes are TRBV27 and TRBJ1-1; 7 nucleotides match TRBD1. Looked up from germline, CDR1 is MNHEY and CDR2 is SMNVEV (reference sequence). CDR3 size: 15 residues. The trim removed 2 bases at V and 4 bases at J, leaving 7 bases unmatched. CDR3 amino acids: CASSLRQGPGTEAFF. Written as DNA, the CDR3 is TGTGCCAGCAGTTTAAGACAGGGACCCGGCACTGAAGCTTTCTTT.

CDR3 nucleotide sequence: TGTGCCAGCAGTGAACCGAGCGGAGCCCTCACAGATACGCAGTATTTT. Translation gives CASSEPSGALTDTQYF. J is TRBJ2-3 and V is TRBV6-1, with D perhaps TRBD2 (5 bases). V was pared by 2 bases and J by 2 bases, with 14 bases between. Per the germline V gene, CDR1 is MNHNS and CDR2 is SASEGT. The CDR3 is 16 residues long.

This chain links TRBV30 with TRBJ1-3; D is undetermined. CDR3 length equals 14 residues. Germline CDR1 reads GTSNPN; CDR2 reads SVGIG (reference sequence). The germline V and J ends were trimmed by 2 bases and 0 bases, with 8 bases remaining between them. The CDR3 here is CAWSFGSSGNTIYF. CDR3 sequence (DNA): TGTGCCTGGAGTTTTGGTAGCTCTGGAAACACCATATATTTT.

This sequence joins TRBV28 and TRBJ2-3; D is perhaps TRBD2 (5 bases). The CDR3 is made up of 13 amino acids. The ends were cut back, 10 bases at V and 1 base at J, with 12 bases in the middle. Germline CDR1 is MDHEN and CDR2 is SYDVKM. CDR3 residues: CATVTRGTDTQYF. The CDR3 DNA sequence: TGTGCCACCGTTACTAGGGGCACAGATACGCAGTATTTT.

V is TRBV5-1 and J is TRBJ2-5, with unresolved D. V lost 0 bases and J lost 5, with 8 bases in between. The CDR3 covers 13 residues. CDR1 SGHRS and CDR2 YFSETQ come from the germline V gene. The DNA for the CDR3 is TGCGCCAGCAGCTTGGCACCCCAGGAGACCCAGTACTTC. Encoded protein: CASSLAPQETQYF. Drawing the rest from reference TRBV5-1 and TRBJ2-5, the complete variable domain is KAGVTQTPRYLIKTRGQQVTLSCSPISGHRSVSWYQQTPGQGLQFLFEYFSETQRNKGNFPGRFSGRQFSNSRSEMNVSTLELGDSALYLCASSLAPQETQYFGPGTRLLVL.

The chain combines TRBV5-1 with TRBJ1-4, with TRBD1 as a possible D gene (6 bases). Trimming cost V 0 bases and J 3 bases, with 9 bases left between them. This CDR3 is built from 15 residues. Germline CDR1 and CDR2: SGHRS and YFSETQ. As DNA, the CDR3 is TGCGCCAGCAGCTTGGAAACAGGGTCTAATGAAAAACTGTTTTTT. This gives the protein CASSLETGSNEKLFF.

This rearrangement joins TRBV29-1 to TRBJ2-7; 7 bases fit TRBD2. The junction had 6 bases not matched to a gene; V was cut back by 1 base and J by 12 bases. This CDR3 has 11 residues. In germline, CDR1 is SQVTM, CDR2 ANQGSEA. The CDR3 loop is CSVEVGGSRYF. CDR3 nucleotide sequence: TGCAGCGTTGAAGTGGGAGGGAGTAGGTACTTC.

V usage is TRBV5-4 and J usage is TRBJ1-1; D gene ambiguous. In germline, CDR1 is SGHNT, CDR2 YYREEE (reference sequence). Trimming pared 0 bases from V and 8 bases from J, leaving 8 bases between. This CDR3 contains 12 residues. This chain's CDR3 is CASSLDAGEAFF. In nucleotides, the CDR3 is TGTGCCAGCAGCTTGGATGCAGGAGAAGCTTTCTTT.

The chain joins TRBV4-3 to TRBJ2-7; 12 bases line up with TRBD2. Trimming took 1 base from V and 4 from J; bases not matched to a gene: 2. CDR1 is LGHNA, CDR2 YSLEER, per germline. The length of the CDR3 is 15 residues. CDR3 in amino acids: CASSQGLAGEYEQYF. DNA for the CDR3: TGCGCCAGCAGCCAAGGACTAGCGGGAGAATACGAGCAGTACTTC.

The chain couples TRBV5-1 to TRBJ2-7; 7 bases line up with TRBD2. There are 14 residues in the CDR3. Per germline, CDR1 SGHRS and CDR2 YFSETQ. The junction had 13 bases not matched to a gene; V was cut back by 8 bases and J by 5 bases. CDR3 amino acids: CASSAGTTSHEQYF. The CDR3, as DNA: TGCGCCAGTAGCGCCGGGACTACCTCTCACGAGCAGTACTTC.

CDR3 DNA sequence: TGTGCCAGCTCACCGACAGTTTACGAGCAGTACTTC. This translates into CASSPTVYEQYF. The V call is TRBV18, the J call TRBJ2-7; a weak D match, TRBD1 (5 bases). This CDR3 region has 12 residues. Germline loops: CDR1 KGHSH, CDR2 LQKENI. V was pared by 3 bases and J by 4 bases, with 7 bases between.

The chain employs TRBV15 and TRBJ1-2; D is possibly TRBD1 (6 bases). CDR3 length: 13 amino acids. V gave up 0 bases and J gave up 8 bases, with 10 bases separating them. The V gene's germline CDR1 is LNHNV and CDR2 YYDKDF (reference sequence). The CDR3 DNA reads TGTGCCACCAGCAGAGATCCGGGGGGCGGCTACACCTTC. Amino acid sequence: CATSRDPGGGYTF.

Points on this clone: Other DNA sequences in the same sample also yield this CDR3. This chain joins TRBV27 and TRBJ1-5, with 7 bases fitting TRBD1. CDR1 is MNHEY and CDR2 is SMNVEV in the germline V gene (reference sequence). The CDR3 covers 15 residues. The V gene end was trimmed by 3 bases and the J gene end by 4 bases; junction bases not matched to a gene: 6. The CDR3 region has the DNA TGTGCCAGCAGTTTGACAGGGCAGGGAAATCAGCCCCAGCATTTT. It encodes CASSLTGQGNQPQHF.

This clone has a single count. Other nucleotide sequences from this sample produce the same CDR3. CDR3 residues: CASSLAGWDTQYF. CDR3 DNA: TGTGCCAGCAGTCTAGCGGGGTGGGATACGCAGTATTTT. The rearrangement uses TRBV27 and TRBJ2-3, with 9 positions matching TRBD2. V lost 5 bases, J lost 6 bases, and 3 bases stayed unmatched. The germline gives CDR1 MNHEY, CDR2 SMNVEV (reference sequence). The CDR3 contains 13 residues.

The CDR3 region is CASSLDGGITDTQYF. For the CDR3, the DNA is TGTGCCAGCAGCTTAGATGGCGGGATCACAGATACGCAGTATTTT. The chain is built from TRBV7-2 and TRBJ2-3, with D perhaps TRBD2 (6 bases). With 1 base removed from V and 2 bases from J, the gap between germline ends came to 10 bases. CDR1 is SGHTA, CDR2 FQGNSA, per germline. The CDR3 is 15 amino acids.

V usage is TRBV6-6 and J usage is TRBJ2-7, with D possibly TRBD1 on 5 matching bases. Trimming pared 8 bases from V and 7 bases from J, leaving 15 bases between. The CDR3 totals 12 residues. Germline V gives CDR1 MNHNY, CDR2 SVGAGI (reference sequence). CDR3 amino acids: CASQPGHGEQYF. The CDR3 bases are TGTGCCAGCCAACCCGGACATGGGGAGCAGTACTTC.

The rearrangement joins TRBV6-1 to TRBJ2-7; 8 positions match TRBD1. The V gene's germline CDR1 is MNHNS and CDR2 SASEGT. The CDR3 is made up of 14 amino acids. With 5 bases clipped from V and 4 bases from J, the junction kept 7 bases outside the gene matches. The CDR3 DNA reads TGTGCCAGCAGTCTGGGGGACAGGCGATACGAGCAGTACTTC. Protein product: CASSLGDRRYEQYF.

The chain couples TRBV4-1 to TRBJ2-7; D not resolved. Trimming shortened V by 4 bases and J by 2 bases, and 18 bases separated the two germline ends. The CDR3 consists of 16 residues. In germline, CDR1 is MGHRA, CDR2 YSYEKL. CDR3: CASSRPTGPHPYEQYF. CDR3 coding DNA: TGCGCCAGCAGCCGCCCGACGGGTCCACACCCCTACGAGCAGTACTTC.

This chain uses TRBV20-1 with TRBJ1-1; D remains unclear. The length of the CDR3 is 11 residues. V was cut by 6 bases and J by 5 bases, with 10 bases left in between. Germline CDR1 reads DFQATT; CDR2 reads SNEGSKA (reference sequence). The CDR3 spells CSAKISTEAFF. The CDR3 DNA follows: TGCAGTGCCAAAATTAGTACTGAAGCTTTCTTT.

The V call is TRBV7-2, the J call TRBJ2-7; D gene unclear. Deletions cut 0 bases from V and 6 bases from J, with 12 bases between. The CDR3 consists of 14 residues. Germline CDR1 reads SGHTA; CDR2 reads FQGNSA. The CDR3 nucleotides read TGTGCCAGCAGCTTAGCGCGGTCTAGTGTCGAGCAGTACTTC. It yields the protein CASSLARSSVEQYF.

The gene calls are TRBV18 and TRBJ1-5, with a possible D match to TRBD1 (6 bases). The V gene's germline CDR1 is KGHSH and CDR2 LQKENI. V was cut by 2 bases and J by 7 bases, with 12 bases left in between. This CDR3 contains 14 residues. DNA of the CDR3: TGTGCCAGCTCACCATCAGGGGACGGACAGCCCCAGCATTTT. Translating it yields CASSPSGDGQPQHF.

The chain joins TRBV14 to TRBJ1-4, with D maybe TRBD1 (6 bases). The V end was cut by 6 bases, the J end by 7 bases, with 12 bases between. There are 13 residues in the CDR3. Germline CDR1 SGHDN, CDR2 FVKESK. The CDR3 nucleotides read TGTGCCAGCAGACAAACAGGGAGTGAAAAACTGTTTTTT. Translating gives CASRQTGSEKLFF.

This chain uses TRBV5-1 with TRBJ2-5, with 11 bases identical to TRBD1. V was clipped by 5 bases and J by 2 bases; unmatched bases: 2. Germline V gene lookup returns CDR1 SGHRS and CDR2 YFSETQ. The CDR3 has 14 residues. As DNA, the CDR3 is TGCGCCAGCAGTGGACAGGGGGCACAAGAGACCCAGTACTTC. This translates into CASSGQGAQETQYF.

This chain uses TRBV9 with TRBJ2-3; unclear D gene. The germline V and J ends were trimmed by 0 bases and 4 bases, with 12 bases remaining between them. The CDR3 is made up of 15 amino acids. Germline values: CDR1 SGDLS, CDR2 YYNGEE. The CDR3 DNA follows: TGTGCCAGCAGCGTAGACCCCTCGCCGGCAGATACGCAGTATTTT. Translation gives CASSVDPSPADTQYF. Supplemented by reference TRBV9 and TRBJ2-3, the full variable domain reads DSGVTQTPKHLITATGQRVTLRCSPRSGDLSVYWYQQSLDQGLQFLIQYYNGEERAKGNILERFSAQQFPDLHSELNLSSLELGDSALYFCASSVDPSPADTQYFGPGTRLTVL.

The sample holds a few counts of this clone. For the CDR3, the DNA is TGTGCCAGCAGCTTAGATGGGGGAGGGAACACTGAAGCTTTCTTT. This encodes CASSLDGGGNTEAFF. This chain joins TRBV7-6 and TRBJ1-1, with D possibly TRBD1 on 5 matching bases. Germline CDR1 and CDR2: SGHVS and FNYEAQ. Between the trimmed V and J ends, which lost 1 base and 1 base, there was a span of 10 bases. The CDR3 has 15 residues.

CDR3 DNA sequence: TGTGCCAGCAGTCGACAGGGGGCGACCGGGGAGCTGTTTTTT. Its protein product is CASSRQGATGELFF. V is TRBV6-5 and J is TRBJ2-2, with 10 nucleotides matching TRBD1. The germline V gene has CDR1 MNHEY and CDR2 SVGAGI. The trim removed 5 bases at V and 5 bases at J, leaving 2 bases unmatched. This CDR3 comprises 14 residues.

V gene TRBV7-9 combines with J gene TRBJ2-3; TRBD2 aligns across 12 bases. This CDR3 is 16 amino acids long. Germline CDR1 and CDR2: SEHNR and FQNEAQ (reference sequence). Trimming at V came to 4 bases and at J to 10 bases, leaving 12 bases not matched to a gene. The CDR3 protein is CASSSSGLAGFPSQYF. The DNA of the CDR3 is TGTGCCAGCAGCTCCAGTGGACTAGCGGGATTCCCGTCGCAGTATTTT.

The rearrangement joins TRBV7-2 to TRBJ1-1; no clear D. From germline, CDR1 is SGHTA and CDR2 FQGNSA. Between the trimmed V and J ends, which lost 1 base and 1 base, there was a span of 10 bases. CDR3 size: 15 residues. CDR3 sequence reads: CASSLDFVRNTEAFF. In nucleotides, the CDR3 is TGTGCCAGCAGCTTAGATTTTGTGAGGAACACTGAAGCTTTCTTT.